This TCR beta chain was recorded in a study of T cells in localized non-small cell lung cancer. Findings and limits, study-wide: Overall survival was longer when the density of T cells in the blood was higher. There were a median 57 of the top 100 tumor clones appearing in adjacent lung.

Profiling relied on immunoSEQ multiplex PCR, and the TCRdb table lists in-frame clones only, not all of them. Seen here are some 22,000 clones, more than 85% observed once, and the top ten hold 22%. In germline, CDR1 is ENHRY, CDR2 SYGVKD. This CDR3 is built from 15 residues. Unmatched junction bases numbered 2, after V lost 2 bases and J lost 2 bases. With regard to this clone: Its antigen remains unidentified.

This rearrangement joins TRBV10-3 to TRBJ2-3; 9 bases align to TRBD1. The sequence was obtained from a man between 40 and 70 years old with stage II squamous cell lung carcinoma. Sequenced material: PBMCs, taken before any cancer treatment. The CDR3: CAISETGGVTDTQYF. CDR3 sequence (DNA): TGTGCCATCAGTGAGACAGGGGGCGTCACAGATACGCAGTATTTT.